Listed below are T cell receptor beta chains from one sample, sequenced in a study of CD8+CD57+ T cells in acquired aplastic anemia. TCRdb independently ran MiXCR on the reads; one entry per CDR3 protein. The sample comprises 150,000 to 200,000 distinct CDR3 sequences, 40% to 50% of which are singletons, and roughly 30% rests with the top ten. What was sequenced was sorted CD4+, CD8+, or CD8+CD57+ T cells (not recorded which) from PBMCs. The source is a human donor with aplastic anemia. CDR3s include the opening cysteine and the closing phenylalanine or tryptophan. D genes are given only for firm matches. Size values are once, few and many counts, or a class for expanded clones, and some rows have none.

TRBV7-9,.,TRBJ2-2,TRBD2,TGTGCCAGCGGACCCCCAAGGGAGGGAACCGGGGAGCTGTTTTTT,CASGPPREGTGELFF
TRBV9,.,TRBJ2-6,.,TGTGCCAGCAGCCTCCTGACTTTC,CASSLLTF
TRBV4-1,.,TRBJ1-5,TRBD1,TGCGCCAGCAGCCTCGATGACAGGGGTGTTCAGCCCCAGCATTTT,CASSLDDRGVQPQHF
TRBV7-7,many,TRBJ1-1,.,TGTGCTAGCAGCTTAGGGAAAGGGACTGAAGCTTTCTTT,CASSLGKGTEAFF
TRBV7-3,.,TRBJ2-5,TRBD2,TGTGCCAGCAGCCCGGGGGAGGGGGAGACCCAGTACTTC,CASSPGEGETQYF
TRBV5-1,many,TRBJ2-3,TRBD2,TGCGCCAGCAGCTATACGTGGGCGGGAGGTTCTAGCACAGATACGCAGTATTTT,CASSYTWAGGSSTDTQYF
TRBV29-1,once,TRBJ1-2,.,TGCAGCGTTGAACAGGTGCTCTATGGCTACACCTTC,CSVEQVLYGYTF
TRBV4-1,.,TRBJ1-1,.,TGCGCCAGCAGCCAAGATCAGGCCAGTGACACTGAAGCTTTCTTT,CASSQDQASDTEAFF
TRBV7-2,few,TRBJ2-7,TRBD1,TGTGCCAGCAGCTCCGCGAAACAGGGGCGAGAGCAGTACTTC,CASSSAKQGREQYF
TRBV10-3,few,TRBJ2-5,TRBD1,TGTGCCATCAGGGACCCAGGCAGGGGGGAGACCCAGTACTTC,CAIRDPGRGETQYF
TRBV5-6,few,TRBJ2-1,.,TGTGCCACCTGCGAGGCGGCAGGGACCTACAATGAGCAGTTCTTC,CATCEAAGTYNEQFF
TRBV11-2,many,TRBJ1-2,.,TGTGCCAGCAGCCCCAATCATAGATCGGGGCACACCTTC,CASSPNHRSGHTF
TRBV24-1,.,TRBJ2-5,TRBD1,TGTGCCACCAGCACCGGGACAGCGCAAGAGACCCAGTACTTC,CATSTGTAQETQYF
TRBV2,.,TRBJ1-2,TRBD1,TGTGCCATCAGTGGGACAGGGGTTAACTATGGCTACACCTTC,CAISGTGVNYGYTF
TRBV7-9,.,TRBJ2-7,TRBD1,TGTGCCAGCACCACGACAGGGAAAGGTGACGAGCAGTACTTC,CASTTTGKGDEQYF
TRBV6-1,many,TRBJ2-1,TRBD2,TGTGCCAGCAGTCCCGGGACTAGCGGAAACAATGAGCAGTTCTTC,CASSPGTSGNNEQFF
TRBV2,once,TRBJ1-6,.,TGTGCCAGCAGGGGGAGGTCACCCCTCCACTTT,CASRGRSPLHF
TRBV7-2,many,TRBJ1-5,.,TGTGCCAGCAGCTTAGCTTTATGGCAGCCCCAGCATTTT,CASSLALWQPQHF
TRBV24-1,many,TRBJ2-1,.,TGTGCCACCAGTGATTACTACAATGAGCAGTTCTTC,CATSDYYNEQFF
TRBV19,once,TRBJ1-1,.,TGTGCCAGTAGTACCTCGGCGGTAAACACTGAAGCTTTCTTT,CASSTSAVNTEAFF
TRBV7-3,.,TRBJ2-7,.,TGTGCCAGCAGCGTTCACAGGGGGGGGACCGGGGAGCAGTACTTC,CASSVHRGGTGEQYF
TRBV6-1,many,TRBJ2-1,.,TGTGCCAGCAACACAGGTATGGTCGATGAGCAGTTCTTC,CASNTGMVDEQFF
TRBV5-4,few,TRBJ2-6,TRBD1,TGTGCCAGCAGCTTTGGTCCCGGGACAGGGACCGGGGCCAACGTCCTGACTTTC,CASSFGPGTGTGANVLTF
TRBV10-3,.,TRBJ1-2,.,TGTGCCATCAGTGCGGGGGCAGTAAGTGGCTACACCTTC,CAISAGAVSGYTF
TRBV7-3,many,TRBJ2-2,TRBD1,TGTGCCAGCCAGGGGGCAGGCACCGGGGAGCTGTTTTTT,CASQGAGTGELFF
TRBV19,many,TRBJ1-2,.,TGTGCCAGTAGTATAAGGAGAGGACGGCAGAACCTCTATGGCTACACCTTC,CASSIRRGRQNLYGYTF
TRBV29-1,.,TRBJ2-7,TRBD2,TGCAGCGTTGTGGGGACTTGGGGGGGAGAGCAGTACTTC,CSVVGTWGGEQYF
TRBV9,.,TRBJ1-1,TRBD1,TGTGCCAGCAGCGTGGCGGGACAGGGGTTTTCTGAAGCTTTCTTT,CASSVAGQGFSEAFF
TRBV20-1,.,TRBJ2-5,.,TGCAGTGCTAGGAGGACAGCTAGCAAGACCCAGTACTTC,CSARRTASKTQYF